This TCR beta chain was sequenced in a study of PD-1 blockade in mismatch repair-deficient tumors. Study findings and constraints: After pembrolizumab, tumor-resident clones rose rapidly, then generally contracted before radiologic responses.

TCRdb's table, derived via immunoSEQ multiplex PCR, lists solely in-frame clones and lacks some. The repertoire holds about 79,000 clones, with roughly 80% as singletons. Trimming left V 6 bases short and J 5 bases short, with 4 bases between. This CDR3 has 11 residues. Germline CDR1 and CDR2: MNHEY and SVGAGI. TCRs were sequenced from a few patients responding to pembrolizumab. Comments on this clone: Its antigen is unknown.

This receptor was identified in an adult with mismatch repair-deficient cancer. This rearrangement joins TRBV6-5 to TRBJ2-2; D not certain. The sample here was peripheral blood, taken 44 weeks after starting pembrolizumab. The CDR3 loop is CASSKTGELFF. CDR3 sequence (DNA): TGTGCCAGCAGCAAAACCGGGGAGCTGTTTTTT.